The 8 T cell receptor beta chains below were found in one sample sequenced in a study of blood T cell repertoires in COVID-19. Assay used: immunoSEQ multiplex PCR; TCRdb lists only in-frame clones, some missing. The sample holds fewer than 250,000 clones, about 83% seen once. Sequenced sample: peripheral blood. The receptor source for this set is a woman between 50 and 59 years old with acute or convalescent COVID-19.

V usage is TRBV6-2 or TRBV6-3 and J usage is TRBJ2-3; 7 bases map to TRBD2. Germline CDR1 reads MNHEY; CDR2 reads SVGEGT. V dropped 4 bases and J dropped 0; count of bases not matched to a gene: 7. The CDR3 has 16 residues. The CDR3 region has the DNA TGTGCCAGCAGTTCTGGGGAGGGTCTTAGCACAGATACGCAGTATTTT. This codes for CASSSGEGLSTDTQYF.

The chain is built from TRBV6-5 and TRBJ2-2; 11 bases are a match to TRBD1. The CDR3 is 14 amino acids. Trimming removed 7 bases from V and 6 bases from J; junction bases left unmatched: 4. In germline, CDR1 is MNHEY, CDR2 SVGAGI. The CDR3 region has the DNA TGTGCCAGCACCGGACAGGGGGCGGCCGGGGAGCTGTTTTTT. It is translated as CASTGQGAAGELFF.

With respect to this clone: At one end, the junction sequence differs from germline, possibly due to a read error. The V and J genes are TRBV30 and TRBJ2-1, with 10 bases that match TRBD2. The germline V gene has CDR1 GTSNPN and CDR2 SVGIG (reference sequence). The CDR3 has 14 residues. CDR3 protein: CAWCVSGGSDEQFF. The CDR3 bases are TGTGCCTGGTGTGTTAGCGGGGGGTCTGATGAGCAGTTCTTC.

CDR3 in amino acids: CASSEAPGQPQHF. The CDR3 DNA sequence: TGTGCCAGTAGTGAAGCTCCTGGTCAGCCCCAGCATTTT. The chain is built from TRBV19 and TRBJ1-5; unclear D gene. CDR1 is LNHDA and CDR2 is SQIVND in the germline V gene (reference sequence). The CDR3 totals 13 residues. Trimming pared 5 bases from V and 6 bases from J, leaving 11 bases between.

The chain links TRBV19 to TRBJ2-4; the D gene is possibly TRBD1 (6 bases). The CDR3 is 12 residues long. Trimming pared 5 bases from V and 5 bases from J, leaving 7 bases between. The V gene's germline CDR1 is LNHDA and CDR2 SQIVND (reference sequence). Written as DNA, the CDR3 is TGTGCCAGTAGTTACAGGGAAAACATTCAGTACTTC. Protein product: CASSYRENIQYF.

CDR3 in DNA: TGTGCCAGTAGTGCTCCGGGACAGGGGTATCAGCCCCAGCATTTT. Its protein product is CASSAPGQGYQPQHF. The chain uses TRBV19 and TRBJ1-5, with 10 bases aligning to TRBD1. Trimming at V came to 5 bases and at J to 5 bases, leaving 6 bases not matched to a gene. Germline assignment: CDR1 LNHDA and CDR2 SQIVND (reference sequence). This CDR3 is 15 amino acids long.

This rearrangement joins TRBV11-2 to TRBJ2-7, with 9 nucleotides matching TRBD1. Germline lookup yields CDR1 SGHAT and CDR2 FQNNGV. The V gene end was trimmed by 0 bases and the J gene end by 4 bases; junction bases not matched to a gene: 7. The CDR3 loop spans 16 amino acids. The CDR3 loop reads CASSLESGTGWYEQYF. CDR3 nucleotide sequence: TGTGCCAGCAGCTTAGAATCCGGGACAGGGTGGTACGAGCAGTACTTC.

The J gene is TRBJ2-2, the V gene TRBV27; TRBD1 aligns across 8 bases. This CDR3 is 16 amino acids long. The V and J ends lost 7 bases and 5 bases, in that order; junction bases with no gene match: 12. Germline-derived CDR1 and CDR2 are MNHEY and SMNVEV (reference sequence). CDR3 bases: TGTGCCAGCAAGTCACCAGGGACAGGTGATACCGGGGAGCTGTTTTTT. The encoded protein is CASKSPGTGDTGELFF.